These 30 T cell receptor beta chains came from one sample sequenced in a study of T cell responses to AZD1222 COVID-19 vaccine. This table comes from immunoSEQ multiplex PCR, and its TCRdb copy is limited to in-frame clones, with some not included. The repertoire holds about 56,000 clones, with 80% to 90% as singletons. Sequencing was performed on peripheral blood, taken on day 0 of AZD1222 vaccination. These receptors all stem from an adult in good health.

This chain connects TRBV30 to TRBJ1-4; D unclear. Germline V gene lookup returns CDR1 GTSNPN and CDR2 SVGIG (reference sequence). The V end was cut by 3 bases, the J end by 0 bases, with 14 bases between. The CDR3 totals 16 residues. The CDR3 DNA reads TGTGCCTGGAGCCCTACCCGACTGGCAACTAATGAAAAACTGTTTTTT. It translates to CAWSPTRLATNEKLFF.

A few counts support this clone. The V gene is TRBV10-3, the J gene TRBJ1-1; D uncertain. CDR3 length equals 14 residues. Trimming cost V 6 bases and J 3 bases, with 14 bases left between them. CDR1 is ENHRY and CDR2 is SYGVKD in the germline V gene. The CDR3 loop reads CAISAPGQDTEAFF. For the CDR3, the DNA is TGTGCCATCAGCGCCCCCGGGCAGGACACTGAAGCTTTCTTT.

Only one count was recorded for this clone. The chain recombines TRBV6-5 with TRBJ2-1; D possibly corresponds to TRBD2 (7 bases). Germline values: CDR1 MNHEY, CDR2 SVGAGI. Trimming removed 7 bases from V and 4 bases from J, with 14 bases in between. The CDR3 is 14 residues long. The CDR3 here is CASNEGGPYNEQFF. The CDR3, as DNA: TGTGCCAGCAACGAGGGGGGGCCGTACAATGAGCAGTTCTTC.

This rearrangement joins TRBV29-1 to TRBJ2-6; the D is unclear. Germline lookup yields CDR1 SQVTM and CDR2 ANQGSEA. The ends were cut back, 5 bases at V and 1 base at J, with 9 bases in the middle. CDR3 size: 14 residues. The CDR3 loop is CSVLSASGANVLTF. In DNA form, the CDR3 reads TGCAGCGTTTTGTCGGCATCTGGGGCCAACGTCCTGACTTTC.

This clone appeared once. The chain couples TRBV7-2 to TRBJ2-7; TRBD1 might be the D (6 bases). Germline-derived CDR1 and CDR2 are SGHTA and FQGNSA. The CDR3 is made up of 15 amino acids. V lost 3 bases, J lost 0 bases, and 12 bases lay in between. CDR3 residues: CASSFFRGPSYEQYF. The CDR3 region has the DNA TGTGCCAGCAGCTTTTTCAGGGGTCCCTCCTACGAGCAGTACTTC.

This chain links TRBV28 with TRBJ1-1; D ambiguous. The CDR3 loop spans 12 amino acids. Germline V gene lookup returns CDR1 MDHEN and CDR2 SYDVKM. V lost 2 bases and J 5 bases, leaving 6 bases between the germline ends. Here the CDR3 reads CASSLGSTEAFF. The CDR3 bases are TGTGCCAGCAGTTTAGGGTCTACTGAAGCTTTCTTT.

The genes are TRBV6-4 and TRBJ2-2, with D possibly TRBD2 on 6 matching bases. The CDR3 length is 17 residues. In germline, CDR1 is MRHNA, CDR2 SNTAGT. With 0 bases removed from V and 1 base from J, the gap between germline ends came to 12 bases. The CDR3 loop is CASSDSGGPENTGELFF. In DNA form, the CDR3 reads TGTGCCAGCAGTGACTCGGGGGGTCCTGAGAACACCGGGGAGCTGTTTTTT.

This chain uses TRBV28 with TRBJ1-4; 8 bases align to TRBD1. CDR1 and CDR2 from the germline V gene are MDHEN and SYDVKM. The V gene end was trimmed by 8 bases and the J gene end by 8 bases; junction bases not matched to a gene: 13. This CDR3 spans 15 amino acids. DNA of the CDR3: TGTGCCAGCGGAAGCGGAACAGGGGGGAGGGAAAAACTGTTTTTT. It translates to CASGSGTGGREKLFF.

V gene TRBV6-5 combines with J gene TRBJ1-4, with a tentative D call TRBD1 (5 bases). Trimming took 8 bases from V and 8 from J, leaving 15 bases between them. CDR3 length: 13 residues. The V gene's germline CDR1 is MNHEY and CDR2 SVGAGI. The CDR3, as DNA: TGTGCCAGCCTAACGGGGGGTTTGGAAAAACTGTTTTTT. This gives the protein CASLTGGLEKLFF.

The chain has TRBV6-5 and TRBJ1-3; 8 bases are shared with TRBD1. From germline, CDR1 is MNHEY and CDR2 SVGAGI. The CDR3 loop spans 15 amino acids. Trimming at V came to 6 bases and at J to 0 bases, leaving 4 bases not matched to a gene. CDR3 residues: CASRRQGSSGNTIYF. CDR3 sequence (DNA): TGTGCCAGCAGGCGACAGGGGAGCTCTGGAAACACCATATATTTT.

V and J are TRBV5-1 and TRBJ2-4; TRBD1 or TRBD2 may be the D gene (5 bases each). The CDR3 is 17 amino acids. Germline V gene lookup returns CDR1 SGHRS and CDR2 YFSETQ. Between the trimmed V and J ends, which lost 4 bases and 0 bases, there was a span of 17 bases. CDR3 protein: CASSPIGAGLAKNIQYF. The CDR3 region has the DNA TGCGCCAGCAGCCCGATCGGGGCAGGGCTAGCCAAAAACATTCAGTACTTC.

This chain uses TRBV29-1 with TRBJ2-1; tentatively, D is TRBD1 (7 bases). The CDR3 spans 13 residues. The V end was cut by 7 bases, the J end by 4 bases, with 14 bases between. Germline V lookup: CDR1 SQVTM, CDR2 ANQGSEA. CDR3 DNA: TGCAGCGCTCGGGGGACAGAGTACAATGAGCAGTTCTTC. It codes for CSARGTEYNEQFF.

The chain has TRBV11-3 and TRBJ2-2; the D is unclear. The length of the CDR3 is 15 residues. V lost 0 bases and J 1 base, leaving 6 bases between the germline ends. CDR1 and CDR2 from the germline V gene are SGHNT and YENEEA. The CDR3 loop reads CASSLEGGNTGELFF. The CDR3 nucleotides are TGTGCCAGCAGCTTAGAAGGCGGGAACACCGGGGAGCTGTTTTTT.

The chain uses TRBV5-4 and TRBJ1-2; no clear D gene. V was cut by 4 bases and J by 4 bases, with 11 bases left in between. Looked up from germline, CDR1 is SGHNT and CDR2 is YYREEE (reference sequence). This CDR3 is built from 13 residues. The CDR3, as DNA: TGTGCCAGCAGCCCAGGAAAGGTCTATGGCTACACCTTC. Its translation is CASSPGKVYGYTF.

This rearrangement joins TRBV5-7 to TRBJ1-5; weak D call: TRBD1 (5 bases). TRBV5-7 is designated an ORF whose function remains uncertain. This CDR3 has 17 residues. V was clipped by 7 bases and J by 3 bases, with 23 bases between them. The CDR3 loop is CASLNKKDGDDNQPQHF. In DNA, the CDR3 is TGTGCCAGCCTAAACAAAAAAGATGGGGACGACAATCAGCCCCAGCATTTT.

This chain uses TRBV7-3 with TRBJ2-7; D might be TRBD2 (5 bases). There are 14 residues in the CDR3. CDR1 and CDR2 (germline): SGHTA, FQGTGA. Trimming pared 2 bases from V and 5 bases from J, leaving 13 bases between. CDR3 nucleotide sequence: TGTGCCAGCAGCTTATTAGGACCCGGGAACGAGCAGTACTTC. It yields the protein CASSLLGPGNEQYF.

With respect to this clone: The germline gene is not matched at one end of the junction; a read error may be the cause. The J gene is TRBJ2-5, the V gene TRBV7-7; the match to TRBD1 covers 7 bases. The CDR3 is made up of 15 amino acids. The germline gives CDR1 SSHAT, CDR2 FNYEAQ (reference sequence). CDR3 loop: CASSLGSTGEETQYF. As DNA, the CDR3 is TGTGCTAGCAGCTTAGGATCTACAGGGGAGGAGACCCAGTACTTC.

The J gene is TRBJ1-2, the V gene TRBV10-3; 7 nucleotides match TRBD1. The CDR3 contains 13 residues. CDR1 and CDR2 (germline): ENHRY, SYGVKD. V shed 6 bases and J 6 bases; nucleotides not matched to a gene: 7. In DNA, the CDR3 is TGTGCCATCAGCGACAGGGAAAGGGATGGCTACACCTTC. This encodes CAISDRERDGYTF.

On this clone: The junction differs from germline at one of its ends, possibly a read error. The rearrangement links TRBV11-2 to TRBJ1-4; no clear D gene. The CDR3 runs 15 residues. The germline CDR1 and CDR2 sequences are SGHAT and FQNNGV. In DNA, the CDR3 is TGTGCCAGCAGCTCCATGGGGAATGTTAATGAAAAGCTGTTTTTT. This encodes CASSSMGNVNEKLFF.

This clone was found a few times. This chain links TRBV21-1 with TRBJ1-2; whether TRBD1, the table's D call, matches the DNA was not checked. TRBV21-1 is a known pseudogene. This CDR3 has 14 residues. Written as DNA, the CDR3 is TGTGCCAGCAGCAACGGTACAGGTAACTATGGCTACACCTTC. It specifies CASSNGTGNYGYTF.

The chain combines TRBV18 with TRBJ1-1; the D gene is possibly TRBD1 (5 bases). With 4 bases removed from V and 6 bases from J, the gap between germline ends came to 18 bases. There are 15 residues in the CDR3. From germline, CDR1 is KGHSH and CDR2 LQKENI. The CDR3 reads CASSLRQLSNPEAFF. CDR3 coding DNA: TGTGCCAGCTCACTTAGACAGCTATCTAACCCTGAAGCTTTCTTT.

The genes are TRBV5-1 and TRBJ1-4, with 10 bases matching TRBD1. The CDR3 sequence is 16 residues long. The germline CDR1 and CDR2 sequences are SGHRS and YFSETQ. V trimming: 0 bases; J trimming: 2 bases; junction bases outside the gene matches: 1. The CDR3 bases are TGCGCCAGCAGCTTGGGACAGGGGGCTACTAATGAAAAACTGTTTTTT. Its protein product is CASSLGQGATNEKLFF.

V and J are TRBV6-4 and TRBJ2-3; D not resolved. Trimming left V 3 bases short and J 0 bases short, with 10 bases between. The CDR3 is made up of 15 amino acids. The germline gives CDR1 MRHNA, CDR2 SNTAGT. CDR3 residues: CASSEGGFSTDTQYF. CDR3 in DNA: TGTGCCAGCAGTGAAGGCGGTTTTAGCACAGATACGCAGTATTTT.

V gene TRBV7-2 combines with J gene TRBJ1-2; D unclear. The V gene's germline CDR1 is SGHTA and CDR2 FQGNSA. Trimming removed 3 bases at V and 2 bases at J, with 7 bases between. The length of the CDR3 is 13 residues. This CDR3 is CASSLGRNYGYTF. Here the CDR3 DNA reads TGTGCCAGCAGCTTGGGTCGGAACTATGGCTACACCTTC. Complete variable domain (other parts from reference TRBV7-2 and TRBJ1-2): GAGVSQSPSNKVTEKGKDVELRCDPISGHTALYWYRQSLGQGLEFLIYFQGNSAPDKSGLPSDRFSAERTGGSVSTLTIQRTQQEDSAVYLCASSLGRNYGYTFGSGTRLTVV.

This sequence joins TRBV18 and TRBJ2-2, with D unclear. V shed 2 bases and J shed 1 base, with 5 bases lying between them. The CDR3 length is 14 residues. In germline, CDR1 is KGHSH, CDR2 LQKENI. CDR3 protein: CASSPYENTGELFF. CDR3 sequence (DNA): TGTGCCAGCTCACCATATGAGAACACCGGGGAGCTGTTTTTT.

This clone turned up a few times. This chain connects TRBV4-2 to TRBJ1-1; D gene ambiguous. Germline V gives CDR1 LGHNA, CDR2 YNFKEQ. The V end lost 4 bases, the J end lost 4 bases, and 22 bases lay between the germline ends. The CDR3 is made up of 17 amino acids. The CDR3 here is CASSLTAGSLGSTEAFF. In DNA, the CDR3 is TGTGCCAGCAGCCTCACGGCGGGGTCCCTTGGGTCCACTGAAGCTTTCTTT.

The rearrangement uses TRBV11-2 and TRBJ2-1; D ambiguous. Per germline, CDR1 SGHAT and CDR2 FQNNGV. This CDR3 has 14 amino acids. V gave up 0 bases and J gave up 2 bases, with 5 bases separating them. This chain's CDR3 is CASSLEGTYNEQFF. The CDR3 coding sequence is TGTGCCAGCAGCTTAGAAGGTACCTACAATGAGCAGTTCTTC.

This chain joins TRBV28 and TRBJ2-2; 7 nucleotides agree with TRBD1. The length of the CDR3 is 14 residues. V shed 6 bases and J 3 bases; nucleotides not matched to a gene: 4. The germline gives CDR1 MDHEN, CDR2 SYDVKM. CDR3 sequence reads: CASRETGYTGELFF. The CDR3 coding sequence is TGTGCCAGCAGGGAGACAGGGTACACCGGGGAGCTGTTTTTT.

V is TRBV19 and J is TRBJ1-2; 10 bases map to TRBD1. CDR1 is LNHDA, CDR2 SQIVND, per germline (reference sequence). The CDR3 is 15 amino acids. J was trimmed by 7 bases and V by 4 bases; bases with no gene match: 9. Here the CDR3 DNA reads TGTGCCAGTAGTACCGCCGGGACAGGGGCTCCTGGCTACACCTTC. As protein: CASSTAGTGAPGYTF. Variable domain in full (rest from reference TRBV19 and TRBJ1-2): DGGITQSPKYLFRKEGQNVTLSCEQNLNHDAMYWYRQDPGQGLRLIYYSQIVNDFQKGDIAEGYSVSREKKESFPLTVTSAQKNPTAFYLCASSTAGTGAPGYTFGSGTRLTVV.

The chain carries TRBV3-1 (or the pseudogene TRBV3-2) and TRBJ1-2; D is ambiguous. Germline CDR1 and CDR2: LGHDT and YNNKEL (reference sequence). This CDR3 spans 14 amino acids. Trimming stripped 4 bases from V and 3 bases from J, with 12 bases between. The CDR3 loop is CASSLGATDYGYTF. The CDR3 DNA sequence: TGTGCCAGCAGCCTAGGCGCCACCGACTATGGCTACACCTTC.